This T cell receptor beta chain was recorded in a study of T cells in Graves' hyperthyroidism and ophthalmopathy (dated by TCRdb to 2018 to 2020). Some background on the complete study: A discovery cohort of about 95 patients, roughly 45 with Graves' ophthalmopathy and approximately 60 with stable Graves' hyperthyroidism, was used to find distinguishing TCR V-J signatures. In more than 5 Graves' hyperthyroidism patients, the study also compared T-cell repertoires from thyroid tissue with T-cell repertoires from blood. After sampling, hyperthyroidism patients received methimazole starting at 30 mg daily, and ophthalmopathy patients received high-dose intravenous methylprednisolone. The roughly 94 discovery patients were randomly split 7:3 into training and test sets. Prospective prediction of ophthalmopathy was tested in an independent validation cohort consisting of about 19 hyperthyroidism patients and 15 to 17 patients who later progressed to ophthalmopathy. The paper describes TCR Vbeta CDR3 sequencing of 140 or so peripheral blood samples, made up of roughly 45 ophthalmopathy patients, some 80 hyperthyroidism patients and roughly 17 progressor patients. Overall study results and their limits: Sample size was not statistically predetermined, and investigators were not blinded to group allocation. Ophthalmopathy was separated from stable hyperthyroidism by a 13 V-J signature model, with over 85% sensitivity and 81% to 82% specificity obtained in cross-validation and 80%/75% obtained in testing. Most expanded thyroid clonotypes (frequency above 0.001) were also detected in blood, suggesting blood repertoires may reflect thyroid immune responses. In validation, progression to ophthalmopathy was predicted by the model with almost 71% sensitivity and 72% to 85% specificity, a median of about 6.8 months before onset.

Stable Graves' hyperthyroidism was defined as the absence of progression to ophthalmopathy over 18 months of follow-up. Hyperthyroidism patients were newly diagnosed, had a disease duration of under 2 months, and were aged 18 to 65 years. The study excluded patients with uncontrolled infections, other autoimmune diseases, pregnancy or lactation. Clinical symptoms, serum thyroxine and TRAb, thyroid ultrasound, and orbital computed tomography formed the basis for the diagnoses. Total RNA was extracted using Trizol reagent, and RNA quality was assessed on an Agilent 2100 Bioanalyzer. The CDR3 covers 13 residues, taking in both the cysteine and the phenylalanine. Just CDR3 DNA is preserved here, 39 bases in frame from base 1. CDR1 and CDR2 (SGHVS, FNYEAQ) derive from the germline V gene. Relative to germline, V is missing 4 bases and J is missing 6 bases, with 3 bases of the junction outside any gene match.

The TCR beta CDR3 regions were amplified from the RNA transcripts. For the first round of RT-PCR on the TCR CDR3, the HTBI primer set was used together with the Qiagen OneStep RT-PCR kit. Libraries were constructed in a second round of multiplex PCR, after which size selection and purification were performed. Sequencing of the libraries was done on an Illumina HiSeq2000 using paired-end 100 bp reads. In the paper's pipeline: Raw data were processed with SOAPnuke, discarding reads with adapters, uncalled bases, mean Phred below 15, or no exact constant-primer or identifier match. High-quality paired reads were merged using COPE v1.2.5, and each unique nucleotide sequence was defined as a clonotype. Clonotypes were aligned to IMGT TRBV, TRBD and TRBJ reference segments using MiTCR v1.1. The analysis included only V-J combinations with a frequency above 0.0001, which together covered roughly 99% of the repertoires. A TCS score was defined as the ratio between F50 (clonal expansion) and ExV (chaos), using BLOSUM62-based TCRdist between CDR3 peptides within each V-J. Welch's t-statistics and random forest reduced 450 to 600 V-J features to around 14, which were used in a naive Bayes classifier (R e1071). Thyroid-blood repertoire similarity was quantified with the Morisita-Horn index. TCRdb ran its own pipeline on the public reads, namely fastp trimming at Q25 and MiXCR clone calling, and kept in-frame beta chains. Every distinct CDR3 protein forms one entry, paired with its most common genes and DNA. TCRdb, rather than the study authors, made the V and J calls. For this sample there are about 95,000 distinct CDR3 sequences; 40% appear just once. Of the sample, roughly 10% falls within the top ten clones.

The table lists this clonotype with a few counts. This receptor's antigen is unknown. No base quality values were provided; no much bigger clone lies one nucleotide off. Recombination connected TRBV7-6 to TRBJ2-7, with 10 bases matching TRBD1. The sequence came from a woman in her 30s with Graves' hyperthyroidism. Sequences were obtained from peripheral blood or thyroid tissue (not recorded which). CDR3 loop: CASSSGQGSEQYF. The base sequence is TGTGCCAGCAGCTCGGGACAGGGGAGCGAGCAGTACTTC.